These 9 T cell receptor beta chains were sequenced from one sample in a study of early T cells in non-severe SARS-CoV-2 infection (dated by TCRdb to the early 2020s). The library was made by 5' RACE. Instrument used: NextSeq 500. TCRdb cleaned the public reads at Q25 with fastp, built clones with MiXCR and kept in-frame beta chains. For every CDR3 protein sequence, its rows merge into one entry that carries the most common genes and DNA. The table for this sample lists more than 60,000 distinct CDR3 sequences; 4.9% of them were counted only once. 4.9% of the sample goes to the ten largest clones. The sample was whole blood. The receptors derive from an adult who was a healthcare worker with PCR-confirmed SARS-CoV-2 infection or an uninfected control (not recorded which).

There are many counts of this clonotype. The chain has TRBV5-4 and TRBJ2-3; 11 bases are shared with TRBD2. V was clipped by 2 bases and J by 2 bases; unmatched bases: 4. CDR3 length: 16 amino acids. Germline assignment: CDR1 SGHNT and CDR2 YYREEE (reference sequence). CDR3 loop: CASSFGLAGNTDTQYF. CDR3 bases: TGTGCCAGCAGCTTCGGACTAGCGGGTAACACAGATACGCAGTATTTT.

In this sample, this clonotype turned up a few times. As DNA, the CDR3 is TGTGCCAGCGGATTACAGGGGGGGAATGAGCAGTTCTTC. This sequence encodes CASGLQGGNEQFF. This chain connects TRBV12-3 or TRBV12-4 to TRBJ2-1, with a tentative D call TRBD1 (8 bases). This CDR3 has 13 residues. V shed 8 bases and J shed 7 bases, with 15 bases lying between them.

This clonotype was seen repeatedly, ten times or more. V gene TRBV4-3 combines with J gene TRBJ1-5; D uncertain. The V gene lost 1 base and the J gene lost 5 bases, with 6 bases spanning the gap. Germline V gene data show CDR1 as LGHNA and CDR2 as YSLEER. The CDR3 has 13 amino acids. The CDR3 loop is CASSQAADQPQHF. CDR3 nucleotide sequence: TGCGCCAGCAGCCAAGCGGCGGATCAGCCCCAGCATTTT.

This rearrangement joins TRBV19 to TRBJ2-2; D gene unclear. The CDR3 is made up of 13 amino acids. The germline V gene has CDR1 LNHDA and CDR2 SQIVND (reference sequence). Trimming left V 3 bases short and J 4 bases short, with 6 bases between. The CDR3 DNA follows: TGTGCCAGTAGTATCGGGCGCACCGGGGAGCTGTTTTTT. Its translation is CASSIGRTGELFF.

This clonotype has more than one count but fewer than ten. The CDR3 loop reads CASSAAGGVGTEAFF. CDR3 bases: TGTGCCAGCAGTGCCGCAGGGGGCGTAGGCACTGAAGCTTTCTTT. The chain links TRBV6-1 to TRBJ1-1; 8 nucleotides agree with TRBD1. V shed 4 bases and J 4 bases; nucleotides not matched to a gene: 8. This CDR3 region has 15 residues. Germline values: CDR1 MNHNS, CDR2 SASEGT.

This clonotype came up many times. The chain uses TRBV6-5 and TRBJ2-1, with TRBD1 matching 7 bases. The V gene's germline CDR1 is MNHEY and CDR2 SVGAGI. The ends lost 2 bases at V and 5 bases at J; junction bases unmatched: 6. The CDR3 sequence is 15 residues long. DNA of the CDR3: TGTGCCAGCAGTTACACAAACAGGGGCGACAATGAGCAGTTCTTC. This gives the protein CASSYTNRGDNEQFF.

The chain is built from TRBV15 and TRBJ1-5; no clear D. V was trimmed by 6 bases and J by 5 bases, leaving 23 bases between them. This CDR3 is built from 17 residues. CDR1 is LNHNV and CDR2 is YYDKDF in the germline V gene (reference sequence). CDR3 DNA sequence: TGTGCCACCAGTGGGAGGCGGACGGGGTCGGGCTATCAGCCCCAGCATTTT. Its translation: CATSGRRTGSGYQPQHF.

This clonotype was found many times. This chain links TRBV27 with TRBJ2-1, with 10 bases matching TRBD2. The CDR3 sequence is 15 residues long. The J segment lost 9 bases and the V segment lost 2 bases, leaving 7 bases of the junction unmatched. Germline assignment: CDR1 MNHEY and CDR2 SMNVEV (reference sequence). The CDR3 region is CASSLLSGRRGEQFF. The CDR3 DNA follows: TGTGCCAGCAGTTTACTTAGCGGGAGGAGGGGTGAGCAGTTCTTC.

This clonotype was seen ten or more times. This CDR3 reads CASSASRVFTDTQYF. The CDR3, as DNA: TGTGCCAGCAGCGCGAGCCGGGTTTTCACAGATACGCAGTATTTT. The chain recombines TRBV9 with TRBJ2-3; D gene ambiguous. The CDR3 runs 15 residues. V was pared by 3 bases and J by 2 bases, with 13 bases between. Germline assignment: CDR1 SGDLS and CDR2 YYNGEE.